The T cell receptor (beta chain) under discussion was sequenced for a study of cytotoxic CD8 clonotypes in ibrutinib-treated CLL. Findings of the study overall: Elevated clonality accompanied ibrutinib response, with a return toward baseline values at progression.

CDR1 is SEHNR and CDR2 is FQNEAQ in the germline V gene (reference sequence). This CDR3 spans 16 amino acids. V trimming: 4 bases; J trimming: 1 base; junction bases outside the gene matches: 9. Generated by immunoSEQ multiplex PCR, the TCRdb table keeps only in-frame clones and is missing some. The data contain about 310,000 clones, just under 80% of them singletons. Details on this clone: Its antigen remains unknown.

The V and J genes are TRBV7-9 and TRBJ1-1; 7 nucleotides line up with TRBD1. The clonotype was recovered from a human donor with chronic lymphocytic leukemia. The sequenced sample was PBMCs, obtained before ibrutinib treatment. CDR3 region: CASSSWTGLPNTEAFF. CDR3 sequence (DNA): TGTGCCAGCAGCTCATGGACAGGATTACCGAACACTGAAGCTTTCTTT.